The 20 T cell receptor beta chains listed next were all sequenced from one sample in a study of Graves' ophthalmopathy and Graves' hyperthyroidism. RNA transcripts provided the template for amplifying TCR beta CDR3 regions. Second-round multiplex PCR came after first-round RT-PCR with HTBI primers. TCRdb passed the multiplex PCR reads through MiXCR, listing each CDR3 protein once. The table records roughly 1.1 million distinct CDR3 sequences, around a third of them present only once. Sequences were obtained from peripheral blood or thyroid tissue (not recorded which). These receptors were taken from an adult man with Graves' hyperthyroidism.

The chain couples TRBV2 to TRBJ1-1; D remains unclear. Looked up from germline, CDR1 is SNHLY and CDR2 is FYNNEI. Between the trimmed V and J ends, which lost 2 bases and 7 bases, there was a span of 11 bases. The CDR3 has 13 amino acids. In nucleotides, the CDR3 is TGTGCCAGCAGTGAATGGCAGGAAGATGAAGCTTTCTTT. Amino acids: CASSEWQEDEAFF.

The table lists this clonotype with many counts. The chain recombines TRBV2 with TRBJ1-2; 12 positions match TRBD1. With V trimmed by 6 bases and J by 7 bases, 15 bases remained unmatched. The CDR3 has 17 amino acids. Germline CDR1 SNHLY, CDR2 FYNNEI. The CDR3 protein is CASSQLVLGQGAFGYTF. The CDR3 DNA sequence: TGTGCCAGCAGCCAACTGGTTCTGGGACAGGGGGCATTTGGCTACACCTTC.

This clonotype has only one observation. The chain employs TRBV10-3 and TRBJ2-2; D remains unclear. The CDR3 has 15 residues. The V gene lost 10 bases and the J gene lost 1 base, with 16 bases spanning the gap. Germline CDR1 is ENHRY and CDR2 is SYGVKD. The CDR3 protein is CASTRRLVNTGELFF. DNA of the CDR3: TGTGCCAGCACCAGACGCCTGGTGAACACCGGGGAGCTGTTTTTT.

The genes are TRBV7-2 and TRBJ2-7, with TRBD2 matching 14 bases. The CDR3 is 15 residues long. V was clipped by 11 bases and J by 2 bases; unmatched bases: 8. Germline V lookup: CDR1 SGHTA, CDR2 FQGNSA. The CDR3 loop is CACTLGLAGAYEQYF. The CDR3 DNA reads TGTGCCTGTACACTGGGACTAGCGGGAGCCTACGAGCAGTACTTC.

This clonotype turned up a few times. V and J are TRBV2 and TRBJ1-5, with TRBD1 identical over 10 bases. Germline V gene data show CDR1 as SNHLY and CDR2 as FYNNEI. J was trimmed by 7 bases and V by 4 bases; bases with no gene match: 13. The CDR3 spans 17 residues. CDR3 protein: CASSVGQGGLHRQPQHF. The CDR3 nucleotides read TGTGCCAGCAGTGTAGGACAGGGGGGCCTCCATAGGCAGCCCCAGCATTTT. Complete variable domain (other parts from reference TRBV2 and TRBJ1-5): EPEVTQTPSHQVTQMGQEVILRCVPISNHLYFYWYRQILGQKVEFLVSFYNNEISEKSEIFDDQFSVERPDGSNFTLKIRSTKLEDSAMYFCASSVGQGGLHRQPQHFGDGTRLSIL.

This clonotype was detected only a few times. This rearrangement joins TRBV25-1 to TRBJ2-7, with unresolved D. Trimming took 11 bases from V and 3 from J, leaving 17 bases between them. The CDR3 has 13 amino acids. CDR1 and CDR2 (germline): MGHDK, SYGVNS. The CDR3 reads CAWSDLGIYEQYF. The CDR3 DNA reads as TGTGCCTGGAGTGATCTAGGGATCTACGAGCAGTACTTC.

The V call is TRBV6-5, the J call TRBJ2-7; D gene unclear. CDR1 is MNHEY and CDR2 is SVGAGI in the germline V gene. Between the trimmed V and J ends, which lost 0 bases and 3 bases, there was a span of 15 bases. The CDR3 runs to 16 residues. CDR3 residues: CASSYSKIGASYEQYF. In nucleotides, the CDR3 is TGTGCCAGCAGTTACTCGAAGATCGGTGCGAGCTACGAGCAGTACTTC.

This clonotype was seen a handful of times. This chain's CDR3 is CASSQTIYPPSSYEQYF. The CDR3 DNA sequence: TGCGCCAGCAGCCAGACGATATACCCACCGAGCTCCTACGAGCAGTACTTC. The chain employs TRBV4-3 and TRBJ2-7; no clear D gene. V was pared by 3 bases and J by 0 bases, with 18 bases between. The germline CDR1 and CDR2 sequences are LGHNA and YSLEER. CDR3 length: 17 residues.

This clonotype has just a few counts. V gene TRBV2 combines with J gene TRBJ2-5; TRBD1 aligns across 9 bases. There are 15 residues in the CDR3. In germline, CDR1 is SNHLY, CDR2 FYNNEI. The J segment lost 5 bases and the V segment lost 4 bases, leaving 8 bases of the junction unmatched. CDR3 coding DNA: TGTGCCAGCAGTGGACCGACAGGGGGGTTGGAGACCCAGTACTTC. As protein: CASSGPTGGLETQYF.

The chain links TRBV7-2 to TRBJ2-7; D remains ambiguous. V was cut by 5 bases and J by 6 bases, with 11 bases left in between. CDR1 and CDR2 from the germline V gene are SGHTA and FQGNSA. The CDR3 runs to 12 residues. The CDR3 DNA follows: TGTGCCAGCAGCCCGACGTGGGGCGAGCAGTACTTC. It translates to CASSPTWGEQYF.

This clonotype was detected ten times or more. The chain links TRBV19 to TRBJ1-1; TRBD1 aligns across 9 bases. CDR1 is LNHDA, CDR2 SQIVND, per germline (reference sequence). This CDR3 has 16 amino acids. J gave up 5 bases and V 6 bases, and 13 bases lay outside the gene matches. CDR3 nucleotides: TGTGCCAGTAGGAAACTCACCGGGACAGGGAGGACTGAAGCTTTCTTT. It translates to CASRKLTGTGRTEAFF.

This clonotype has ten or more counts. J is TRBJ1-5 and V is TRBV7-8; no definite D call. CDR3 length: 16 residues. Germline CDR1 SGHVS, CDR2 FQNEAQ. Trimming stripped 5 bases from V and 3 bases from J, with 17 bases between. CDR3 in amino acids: CASSPYGSADNQPQHF. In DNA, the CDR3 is TGTGCCAGCAGCCCGTACGGATCGGCGGACAATCAGCCCCAGCATTTT.

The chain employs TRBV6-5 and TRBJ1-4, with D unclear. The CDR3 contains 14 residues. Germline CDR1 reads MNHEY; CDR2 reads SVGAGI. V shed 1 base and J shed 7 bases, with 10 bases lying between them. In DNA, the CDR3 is TGTGCCAGCAGTTACTATAGATTCGGTGAAAAACTGTTTTTT. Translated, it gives CASSYYRFGEKLFF.

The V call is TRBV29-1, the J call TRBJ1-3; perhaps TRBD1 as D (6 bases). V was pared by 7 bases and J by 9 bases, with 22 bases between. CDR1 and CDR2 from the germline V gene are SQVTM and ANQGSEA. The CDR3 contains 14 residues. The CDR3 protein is CSGTVRAPRSTIYF. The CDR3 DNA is TGCAGCGGGACAGTTCGGGCACCCAGAAGCACCATATATTTT.

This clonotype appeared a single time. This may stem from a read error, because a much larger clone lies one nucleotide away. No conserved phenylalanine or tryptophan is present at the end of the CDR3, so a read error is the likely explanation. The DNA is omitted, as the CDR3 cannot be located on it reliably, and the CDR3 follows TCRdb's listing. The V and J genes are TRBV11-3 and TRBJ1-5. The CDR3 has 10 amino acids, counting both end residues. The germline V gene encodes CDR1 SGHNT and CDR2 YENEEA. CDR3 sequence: CVSSPLGGRL.

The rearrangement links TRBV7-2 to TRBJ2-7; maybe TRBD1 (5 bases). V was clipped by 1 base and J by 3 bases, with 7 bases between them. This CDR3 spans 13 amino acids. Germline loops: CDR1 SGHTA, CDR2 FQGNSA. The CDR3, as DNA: TGTACCAGCAGCTTAGGCGACAGCTACGAGCAGTACTTC. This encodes CTSSLGDSYEQYF.

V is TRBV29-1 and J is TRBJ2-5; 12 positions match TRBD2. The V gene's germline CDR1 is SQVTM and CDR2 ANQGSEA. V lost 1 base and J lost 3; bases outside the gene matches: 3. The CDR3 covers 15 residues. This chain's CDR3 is CSVEGRTSGEETQYF. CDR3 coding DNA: TGCAGCGTTGAAGGTCGGACTAGCGGGGAAGAGACCCAGTACTTC. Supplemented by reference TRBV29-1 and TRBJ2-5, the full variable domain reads SAVISQKPSRDICQRGTSLTIQCQVDSQVTMMFWYRQQPGQSLTLIATANQGSEATYESGFVIDKFPISRPNLTFSTLTVSNMSPEDSSIYLCSVEGRTSGEETQYFGPGTRLLVL.

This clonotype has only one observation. The DNA of the CDR3 is TGCAGCGTCCAAACGGGCGAACGGACAGGGGGCGGTGGTGAAAAACTGTTTTTT. Translated, it gives CSVQTGERTGGGGEKLFF. The chain joins TRBV29-1 to TRBJ1-4, with 11 bases matching TRBD1. The CDR3 loop spans 18 amino acids. Germline CDR1 is SQVTM and CDR2 is ANQGSEA. After removal of 6 bases from V and 7 bases from J, the junction contained 19 bases not matched to a gene.

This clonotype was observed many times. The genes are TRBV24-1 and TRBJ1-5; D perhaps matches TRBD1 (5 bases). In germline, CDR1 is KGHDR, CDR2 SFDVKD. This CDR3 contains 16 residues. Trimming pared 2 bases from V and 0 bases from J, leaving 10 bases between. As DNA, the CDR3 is TGTGCCACCAGTGATTCCCGCGGGGGTAGCAATCAGCCCCAGCATTTT. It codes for CATSDSRGGSNQPQHF.

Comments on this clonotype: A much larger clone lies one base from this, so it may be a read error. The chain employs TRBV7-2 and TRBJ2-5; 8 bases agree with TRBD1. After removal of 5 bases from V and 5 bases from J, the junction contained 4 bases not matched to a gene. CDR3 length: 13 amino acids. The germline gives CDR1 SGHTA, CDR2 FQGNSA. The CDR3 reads CASSVTGEETQYF. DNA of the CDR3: TGTGCCAGCAGCGTGACAGGGGAGGAGACCCAGTACTTC.